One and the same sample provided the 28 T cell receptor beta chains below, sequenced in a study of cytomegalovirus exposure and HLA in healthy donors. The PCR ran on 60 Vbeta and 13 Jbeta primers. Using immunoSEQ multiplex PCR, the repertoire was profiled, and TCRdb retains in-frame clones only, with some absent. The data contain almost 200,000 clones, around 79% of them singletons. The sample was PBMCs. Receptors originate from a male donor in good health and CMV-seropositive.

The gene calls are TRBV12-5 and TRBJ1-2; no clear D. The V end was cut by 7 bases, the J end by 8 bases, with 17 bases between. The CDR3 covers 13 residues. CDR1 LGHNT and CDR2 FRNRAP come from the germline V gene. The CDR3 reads CASVADGVGGYTF. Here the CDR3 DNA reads TGTGCTAGTGTAGCGGACGGGGTGGGAGGCTACACCTTC.

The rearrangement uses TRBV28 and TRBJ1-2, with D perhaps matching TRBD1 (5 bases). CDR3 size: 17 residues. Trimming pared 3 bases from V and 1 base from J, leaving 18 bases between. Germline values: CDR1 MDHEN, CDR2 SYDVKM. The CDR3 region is CASSFVETAYLNYGYTF. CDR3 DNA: TGTGCCAGCAGTTTTGTAGAGACAGCCTATCTTAACTATGGCTACACCTTC.

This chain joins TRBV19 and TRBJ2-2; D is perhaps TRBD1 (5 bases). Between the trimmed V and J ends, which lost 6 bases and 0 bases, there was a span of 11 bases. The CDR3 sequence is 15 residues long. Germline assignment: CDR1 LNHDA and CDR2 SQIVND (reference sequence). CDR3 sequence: CASSRAGTNTGELFF. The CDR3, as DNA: TGTGCCAGTAGCCGGGCAGGGACGAACACCGGGGAGCTGTTTTTT.

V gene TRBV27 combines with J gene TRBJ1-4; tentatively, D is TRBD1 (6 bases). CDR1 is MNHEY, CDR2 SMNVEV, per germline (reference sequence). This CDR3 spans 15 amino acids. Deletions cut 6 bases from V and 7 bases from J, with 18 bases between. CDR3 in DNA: TGTGCCAGCAGCGCCGGGACAAGGGGCAGTGAAAAACTGTTTTTT. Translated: CASSAGTRGSEKLFF.

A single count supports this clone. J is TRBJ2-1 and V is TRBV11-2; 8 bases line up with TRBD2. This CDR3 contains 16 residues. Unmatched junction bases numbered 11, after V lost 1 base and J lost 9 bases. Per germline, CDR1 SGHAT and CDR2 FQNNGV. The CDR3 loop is CASSLVWTSLGSEQFF. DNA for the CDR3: TGTGCCAGCAGCTTAGTTTGGACTAGCCTGGGCTCTGAGCAGTTCTTC.

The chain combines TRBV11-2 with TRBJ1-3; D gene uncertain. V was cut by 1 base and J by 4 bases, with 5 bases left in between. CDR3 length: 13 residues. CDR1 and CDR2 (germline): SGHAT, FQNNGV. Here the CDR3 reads CASSLAQGNTIYF. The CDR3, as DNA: TGTGCCAGCAGCTTAGCCCAGGGAAACACCATATATTTT.

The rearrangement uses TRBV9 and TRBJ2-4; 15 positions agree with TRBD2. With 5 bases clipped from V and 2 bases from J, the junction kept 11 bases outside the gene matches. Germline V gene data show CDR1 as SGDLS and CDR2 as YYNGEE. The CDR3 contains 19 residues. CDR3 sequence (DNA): TGTGCCAGCAGTGCCGACGGACTAGCGGGGGGGTTGTCCAAAAACATTCAGTACTTC. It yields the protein CASSADGLAGGLSKNIQYF.

CDR3 in amino acids: CASSLSGYGYTF. In DNA, the CDR3 is TGTGCCAGCAGTTTGTCCGGGTATGGCTACACCTTC. V is TRBV27 and J is TRBJ1-2; D remains unclear. V lost 3 bases, J lost 5 bases, and 7 bases lay in between. Germline V lookup: CDR1 MNHEY, CDR2 SMNVEV (reference sequence). There are 12 residues in the CDR3.

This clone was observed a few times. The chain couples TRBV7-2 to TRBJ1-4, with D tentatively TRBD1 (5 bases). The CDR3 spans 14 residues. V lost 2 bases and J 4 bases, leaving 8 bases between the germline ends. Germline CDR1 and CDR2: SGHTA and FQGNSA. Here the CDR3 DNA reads TGTGCCAGCAGCTTATCGACAGTTAATGAAAAACTGTTTTTT. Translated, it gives CASSLSTVNEKLFF.

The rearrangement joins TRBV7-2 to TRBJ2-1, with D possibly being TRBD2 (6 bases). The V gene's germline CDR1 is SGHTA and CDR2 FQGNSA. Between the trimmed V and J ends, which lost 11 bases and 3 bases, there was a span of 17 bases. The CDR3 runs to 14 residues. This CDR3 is CAGQQVGGYNEQFF. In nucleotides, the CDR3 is TGTGCCGGACAACAGGTGGGGGGCTACAATGAGCAGTTCTTC.

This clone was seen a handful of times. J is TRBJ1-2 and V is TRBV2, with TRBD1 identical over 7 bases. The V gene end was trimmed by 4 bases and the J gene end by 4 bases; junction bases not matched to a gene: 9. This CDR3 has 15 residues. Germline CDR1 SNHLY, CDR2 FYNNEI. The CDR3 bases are TGTGCCAGCAGTGCCTACAGGGGTTCTGTCTATGGCTACACCTTC. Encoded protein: CASSAYRGSVYGYTF.

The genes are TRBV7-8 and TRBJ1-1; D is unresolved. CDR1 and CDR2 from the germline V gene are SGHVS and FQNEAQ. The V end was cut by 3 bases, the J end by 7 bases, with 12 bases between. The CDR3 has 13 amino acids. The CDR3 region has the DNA TGTGCCAGCAGCTTTGGAGGGTACGGTGAAGCTTTCTTT. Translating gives CASSFGGYGEAFF.

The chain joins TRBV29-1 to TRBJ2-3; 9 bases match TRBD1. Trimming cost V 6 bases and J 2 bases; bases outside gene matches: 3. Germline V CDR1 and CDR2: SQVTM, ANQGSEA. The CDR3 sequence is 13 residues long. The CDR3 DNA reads TGCAGCGTGTGGACAGGGGACACAGATACGCAGTATTTT. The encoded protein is CSVWTGDTDTQYF.

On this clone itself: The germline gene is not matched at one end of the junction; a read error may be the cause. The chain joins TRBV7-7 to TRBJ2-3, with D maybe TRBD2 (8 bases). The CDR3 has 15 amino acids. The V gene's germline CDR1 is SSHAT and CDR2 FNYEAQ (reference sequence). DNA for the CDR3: TGTGCTAGCAGCTTAATACGGGAGGGGGCCGATACGCAGTATTTT. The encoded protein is CASSLIREGADTQYF.

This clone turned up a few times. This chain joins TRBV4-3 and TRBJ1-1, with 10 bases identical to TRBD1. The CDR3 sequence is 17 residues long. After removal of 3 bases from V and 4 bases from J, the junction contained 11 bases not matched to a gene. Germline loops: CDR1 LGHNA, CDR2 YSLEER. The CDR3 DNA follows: TGCGCCAGCAGCCAGAGCTTACGGGACAGGGGAGGCACTGAAGCTTTCTTT. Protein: CASSQSLRDRGGTEAFF.

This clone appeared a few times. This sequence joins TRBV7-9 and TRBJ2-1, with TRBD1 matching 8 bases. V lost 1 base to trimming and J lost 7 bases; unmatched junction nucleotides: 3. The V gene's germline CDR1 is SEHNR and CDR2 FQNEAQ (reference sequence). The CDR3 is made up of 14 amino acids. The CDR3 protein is CASSLVRTGNEQFF. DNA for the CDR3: TGTGCCAGCAGCTTAGTCCGGACAGGGAATGAGCAGTTCTTC.

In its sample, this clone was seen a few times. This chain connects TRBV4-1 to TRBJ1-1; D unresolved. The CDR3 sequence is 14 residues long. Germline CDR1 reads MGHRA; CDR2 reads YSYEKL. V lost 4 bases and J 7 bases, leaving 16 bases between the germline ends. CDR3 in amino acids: CASSPRPRRREAFF. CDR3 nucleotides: TGCGCCAGCAGCCCAAGGCCCCGCAGGCGTGAAGCTTTCTTT.

The CDR3 region is CASSGAAGTYEQYF. The CDR3 DNA reads TGTGCCAGTAGTGGGGCGGCGGGAACCTACGAGCAGTACTTC. This chain connects TRBV19 to TRBJ2-7; weak D call: TRBD2 (6 bases). From germline, CDR1 is LNHDA and CDR2 SQIVND (reference sequence). V was clipped by 5 bases and J by 2 bases, with 13 bases between them. CDR3 length: 14 amino acids.

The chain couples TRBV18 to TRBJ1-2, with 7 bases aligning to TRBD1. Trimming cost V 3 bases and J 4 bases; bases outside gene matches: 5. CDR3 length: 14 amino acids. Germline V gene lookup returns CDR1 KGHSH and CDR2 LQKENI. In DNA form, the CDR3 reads TGTGCCAGCTCACCGGGCCCAGGGGGCTATGGCTACACCTTC. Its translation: CASSPGPGGYGYTF. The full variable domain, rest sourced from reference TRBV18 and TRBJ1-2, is NAGVMQNPRHLVRRRGQEARLRCSPMKGHSHVYWYRQLPEEGLKFMVYLQKENIIDESGMPKERFSAEFPKEGPSILRIQQVVRGDSAAYFCASSPGPGGYGYTFGSGTRLTVV.

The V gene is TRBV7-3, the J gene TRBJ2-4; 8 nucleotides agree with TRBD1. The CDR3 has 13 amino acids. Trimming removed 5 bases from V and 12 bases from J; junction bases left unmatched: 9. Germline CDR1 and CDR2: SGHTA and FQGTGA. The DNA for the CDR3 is TGTGCCAGCAGCAAGGATAACCAGGGGGCTCAGTACTTC. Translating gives CASSKDNQGAQYF.

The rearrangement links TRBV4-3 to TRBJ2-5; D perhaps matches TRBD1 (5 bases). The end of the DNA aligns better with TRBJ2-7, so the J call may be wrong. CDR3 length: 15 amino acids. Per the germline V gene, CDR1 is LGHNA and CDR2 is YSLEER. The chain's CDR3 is CASSQELLTGTEQYF. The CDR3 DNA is TGCGCCAGCAGCCAAGAGCTACTCACAGGTACCGAGCAGTACTTC.

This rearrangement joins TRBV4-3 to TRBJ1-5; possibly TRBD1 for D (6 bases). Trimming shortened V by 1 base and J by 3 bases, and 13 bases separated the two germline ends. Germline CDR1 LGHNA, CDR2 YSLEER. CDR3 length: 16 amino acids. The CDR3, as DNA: TGCGCCAGCAGCCAAGGAGTGGACAGCGCCAATCAGCCCCAGCATTTT. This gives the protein CASSQGVDSANQPQHF.

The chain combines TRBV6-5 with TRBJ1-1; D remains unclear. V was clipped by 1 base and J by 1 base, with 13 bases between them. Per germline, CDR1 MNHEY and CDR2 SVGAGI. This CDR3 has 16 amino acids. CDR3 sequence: CASSYLTTGGNTEAFF. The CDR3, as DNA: TGTGCCAGCAGTTACTTAACGACGGGTGGGAACACTGAAGCTTTCTTT.

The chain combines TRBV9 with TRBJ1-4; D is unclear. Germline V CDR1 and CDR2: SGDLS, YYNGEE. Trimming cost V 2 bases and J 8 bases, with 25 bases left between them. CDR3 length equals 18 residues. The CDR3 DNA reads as TGTGCCAGCAGCGTCGGGTTGATGATGGAGGGCGCCCTGGAAAAACTGTTTTTT. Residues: CASSVGLMMEGALEKLFF.

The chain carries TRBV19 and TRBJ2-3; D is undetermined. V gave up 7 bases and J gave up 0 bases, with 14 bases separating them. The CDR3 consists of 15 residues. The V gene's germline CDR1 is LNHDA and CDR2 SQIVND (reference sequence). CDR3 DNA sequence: TGTGCCAGTACCCAATACCCGAGCAGCACAGATACGCAGTATTTT. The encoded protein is CASTQYPSSTDTQYF. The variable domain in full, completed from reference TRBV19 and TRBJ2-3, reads DGGITQSPKYLFRKEGQNVTLSCEQNLNHDAMYWYRQDPGQGLRLIYYSQIVNDFQKGDIAEGYSVSREKKESFPLTVTSAQKNPTAFYLCASTQYPSSTDTQYFGPGTRLTVL.

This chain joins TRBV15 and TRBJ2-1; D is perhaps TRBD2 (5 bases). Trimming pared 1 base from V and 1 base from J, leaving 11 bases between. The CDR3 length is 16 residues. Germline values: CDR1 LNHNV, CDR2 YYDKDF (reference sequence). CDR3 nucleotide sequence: TGTGCCACCAGCAGAGGAGGGTTTGGGTCCTACAATGAGCAGTTCTTC. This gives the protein CATSRGGFGSYNEQFF.

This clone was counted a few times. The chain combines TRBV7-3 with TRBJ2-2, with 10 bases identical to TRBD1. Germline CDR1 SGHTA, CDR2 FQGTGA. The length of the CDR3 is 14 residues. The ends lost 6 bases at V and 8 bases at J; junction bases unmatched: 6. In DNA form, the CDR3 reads TGTGCCAGCAGAGCCGGGACAGGGGAAGGGGAGCTGTTTTTT. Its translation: CASRAGTGEGELFF.

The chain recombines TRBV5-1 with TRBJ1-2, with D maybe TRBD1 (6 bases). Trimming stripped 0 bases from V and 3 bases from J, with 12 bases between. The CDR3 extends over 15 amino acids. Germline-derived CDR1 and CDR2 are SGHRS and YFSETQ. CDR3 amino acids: CASSLAGQGHYGYTF. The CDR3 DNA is TGCGCCAGCAGCTTGGCCGGTCAGGGGCACTATGGCTACACCTTC.